A selection of T cell receptor beta chains follows, all from one sample in a study of control samples from healthy donors and cancer patients. This table comes from immunoSEQ multiplex PCR, and its TCRdb copy is limited to in-frame clones, with some not included. The repertoire consists of approximately 120,000 clones, with approximately 90% occurring once and the leading ten covering 3.5% to 4.5%. Sequenced: blood. The receptors were sampled from a human donor in good health. The donor label of this sample is uncertain. CDR3s include the opening cysteine and the closing phenylalanine or tryptophan. The D gene is left open where the match is weak. Clone size is stated in some rows and not others, as once, few, many or a class when expanded.

v_gene: TRBV18; j_gene: TRBJ1-6; d_gene: -; abundance: -; CDR3nt: TGTGCCAGCTCTTCAGCAACGGGACCCCTCCACTTT; CDR3aa: CASSSATGPLHF
v_gene: TRBV5-6; j_gene: TRBJ1-1; d_gene: -; abundance: -; CDR3nt: TGTGCCAGCAGACAGGGACGGAACACTGAAGCTTTCTTT; CDR3aa: CASRQGRNTEAFF
v_gene: TRBV11-2; j_gene: TRBJ1-1; d_gene: TRBD1; abundance: -; CDR3nt: TGTGCCAGCAGCTTACGGGACAGTGAAGCTTTCTTT; CDR3aa: CASSLRDSEAFF
v_gene: TRBV14; j_gene: TRBJ1-3; d_gene: -; abundance: -; CDR3nt: TGTGCCAGCAGCAGACAGCGGCCCTCTGGAAACACCATATATTTT; CDR3aa: CASSRQRPSGNTIYF
v_gene: TRBV30; j_gene: TRBJ1-3; d_gene: -; abundance: -; CDR3nt: TGTGCCTGGATAAAGGGATCTGGAAACACCATATATTTT; CDR3aa: CAWIKGSGNTIYF
v_gene: TRBV6-6; j_gene: TRBJ1-2; d_gene: -; abundance: -; CDR3nt: TGTGCCAGCAGTCCAACCGGGGGTGGCTACACCTTC; CDR3aa: CASSPTGGGYTF
v_gene: TRBV19; j_gene: TRBJ1-6; d_gene: -; abundance: once; CDR3nt: TGTGCCAGTAGCCCGGGACGGCCTAATTCACCCCTCCACTTT; CDR3aa: CASSPGRPNSPLHF
v_gene: TRBV11-2; j_gene: TRBJ2-2; d_gene: TRBD1; abundance: -; CDR3nt: TGTGCCAGCAGCATGGACAGGGGGCGAGTTAGGAACACCGGGGAGCTGTTTTTT; CDR3aa: CASSMDRGRVRNTGELFF
v_gene: TRBV5-1; j_gene: TRBJ2-1; d_gene: -; abundance: -; CDR3nt: TGCGCCAGCAGCTTGGATTCGGCCTACAATGAGCAGTTCTTC; CDR3aa: CASSLDSAYNEQFF
v_gene: TRBV6-1; j_gene: TRBJ1-1; d_gene: -; abundance: -; CDR3nt: TGTGCCAGCAGTGAAATTGTCGGTTATCGGTCGAACACTGAAGCTTTCTTT; CDR3aa: CASSEIVGYRSNTEAFF
v_gene: TRBV28; j_gene: TRBJ1-1; d_gene: -; abundance: -; CDR3nt: TGTGCCAGCAGTCTAGAGGAAGGGGTCCCGAACACTGAAGCTTTCTTT; CDR3aa: CASSLEEGVPNTEAFF
v_gene: TRBV19; j_gene: TRBJ2-3; d_gene: TRBD2; abundance: -; CDR3nt: TGTGCCAGTAAACCCCTAGCGGGGGGGGTAGATACGCAGTATTTT; CDR3aa: CASKPLAGGVDTQYF
v_gene: TRBV7-9; j_gene: TRBJ1-6; d_gene: TRBD1; abundance: -; CDR3nt: TGTGCCAGCAGCCCGCCGGGACAGAAAAATTCACCCCTCCACTTT; CDR3aa: CASSPPGQKNSPLHF
v_gene: TRBV27; j_gene: TRBJ1-4; d_gene: -; abundance: -; CDR3nt: TGTGCCAGCAGTGCGTCGAACAGGAAATTTAATGAAAAACTGTTTTTT; CDR3aa: CASSASNRKFNEKLFF
v_gene: TRBV6-4; j_gene: TRBJ2-2; d_gene: -; abundance: -; CDR3nt: TGTGCCAGCAGTACCACGAACACCGGGGAGCTGTTTTTT; CDR3aa: CASSTTNTGELFF
v_gene: TRBV28; j_gene: TRBJ2-7; d_gene: TRBD2; abundance: -; CDR3nt: TGTGCCAGCAGTTTGCCTAGCGGGGCGTCCTGGAACGAGCAGTACTTC; CDR3aa: CASSLPSGASWNEQYF